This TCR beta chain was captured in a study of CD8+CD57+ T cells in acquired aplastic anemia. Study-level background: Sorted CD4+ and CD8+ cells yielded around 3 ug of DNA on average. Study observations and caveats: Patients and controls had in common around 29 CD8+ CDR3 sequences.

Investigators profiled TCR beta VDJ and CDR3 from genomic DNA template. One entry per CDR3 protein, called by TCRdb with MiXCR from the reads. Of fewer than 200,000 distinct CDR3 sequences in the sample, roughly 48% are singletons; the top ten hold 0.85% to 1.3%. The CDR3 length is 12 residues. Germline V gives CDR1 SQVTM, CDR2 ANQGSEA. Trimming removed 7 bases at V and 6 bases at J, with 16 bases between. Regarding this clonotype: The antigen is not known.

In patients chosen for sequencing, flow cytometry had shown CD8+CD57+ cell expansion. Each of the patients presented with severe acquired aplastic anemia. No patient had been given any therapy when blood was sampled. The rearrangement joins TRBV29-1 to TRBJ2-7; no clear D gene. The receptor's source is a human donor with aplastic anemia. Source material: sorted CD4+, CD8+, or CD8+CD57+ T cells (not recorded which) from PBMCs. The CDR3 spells CSARVPASEQYF. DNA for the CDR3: TGCAGCGCTCGGGTCCCCGCAAGCGAGCAGTACTTC.